These T cell receptor beta chains were read from a single sample in a study of T cell repertoires in cytomegalovirus infection. In TCRdb, the reads were re-called with MiXCR into one record per CDR3 protein. Of about 69,000 distinct CDR3 sequences detected, roughly 28% appear once; the ten largest clones hold about 60%. No antigen has been identified for these receptors. The sequences come from CD8+ T cells from cultured PBMCs, collected from culture after CMV antigen stimulation. Receptors originate from a human donor in good health (CMV status not recorded). Some clones in this sample may be carry-over from other donors' samples. The CDR3 runs from the conserved cysteine through the conserved F or W. The D gene is left open where the match is weak. The size field is filled for only some rows; it gives once, few, many or a size class.

-	few	TRBV5-5	TRBJ1-1	TGTGCCAGCAGCTTGTCCCCCGACACTGAAGCTTTCTTT	CASSLSPDTEAFF
TRBD1	-	TRBV12-3/TRBV12-4	TRBJ2-2	TGTGCCAGCAGTTTAGCAATTCGGGCAGGGGGCGTCGCCACCGGGGAGCTGTTTTTT	CASSLAIRAGGVATGELFF
-	-	TRBV19	TRBJ2-7	TGTGCCAGTAGTATTCTTCCAGGGGCGCGCTACGAGCAGTACTTC	CASSILPGARYEQYF
-	-	TRBV4-1	TRBJ2-5	TGCGCCAGCAGCCAGGTCTTCGTGGGGGCCCAAGAGACCCAGTACTTC	CASSQVFVGAQETQYF
-	few	TRBV7-6	TRBJ2-2	TGTGCCAGCAGCGAGGCAGGGGACACCGGGGAGCTGTTTTTT	CASSEAGDTGELFF
TRBD2	few	TRBV12-3/TRBV12-4	TRBJ2-1	TGTGCCAGCAGTTTTGGGACTAGCGCCTACAATGAGCAGTTCTTC	CASSFGTSAYNEQFF
TRBD1	few	TRBV15	TRBJ2-1	TGTGCCACCAGCAGTCCGGGACAGGGGCCAGGGGAGCAGTTCTTC	CATSSPGQGPGEQFF
TRBD1	-	TRBV29-1	TRBJ2-2	TGCAGCGTTGAAGATCCGGGGACAGGGAATACCGGGGAGCTGTTTTTT	CSVEDPGTGNTGELFF
TRBD1	once	TRBV27	TRBJ2-1	TGTGCCAGCACCATCACCGGGACAGGGGTTATCAATGAGCAGTTCTTC	CASTITGTGVINEQFF
-	few	TRBV30	TRBJ2-2	TGTGCCTGGAGTTTGGCCGGGGAGCTGTTTTTT	CAWSLAGELFF
-	many	TRBV7-2	TRBJ1-5	TGTGCCAGCAGCCGGACATTTGCGAGCAATCAGCCCCAGCATTTT	CASSRTFASNQPQHF
-	-	TRBV15	TRBJ2-5	TGTGCCACCAGCAGAGATGATGGGGAACAAGAGACCCAGTACTTC	CATSRDDGEQETQYF
-	-	TRBV6-5	TRBJ2-3	TGTGCCAGCAGCTTCGGGGCAGATACGCAGTATTTT	CASSFGADTQYF
TRBD2	many	TRBV12-3/TRBV12-4	TRBJ2-1	TGTGCCAGCAGTTTTGGGACTAGCGGATACAATGAGCAGTTCTTC	CASSFGTSGYNEQFF
-	few	TRBV5-1	TRBJ1-5	TGCGCCAGCAGCTTGGATACGGGGTCCAATCAGCCCCAGCATTTT	CASSLDTGSNQPQHF
TRBD2	-	TRBV14	TRBJ2-2	TGTGCCAGCAGCCAATTGGGACTAGCGGGGAACACCGGGGAGCTGTTTTTT	CASSQLGLAGNTGELFF
TRBD1	-	TRBV29-1	TRBJ1-3	TGCAGCGTGGAACATTTGGGACAGGGGGGATACACCATATATTTT	CSVEHLGQGGYTIYF
-	few	TRBV28	TRBJ1-4	TGTGCCAGCAGTAGCTTAGGGGCAACTAATGAAAAACTGTTTTTT	CASSSLGATNEKLFF
-	-	TRBV7-8	TRBJ2-1	TGTGCCAGCAGCTCAGGGGGGACCTACAATGAGCAGTTCTTC	CASSSGGTYNEQFF
TRBD1	many	TRBV7-8	TRBJ2-7	TGTGCCAGCAGTAATACCGGACAGGGGGCGGCCTACGAGCAGTACTTC	CASSNTGQGAAYEQYF
TRBD2	few	TRBV12-3/TRBV12-4	TRBJ2-5	TGTGCCAGCAGTCCCGCCGGGTCGGGGGGAGAGACCCAGTACTTC	CASSPAGSGGETQYF
-	many	TRBV12-3/TRBV12-4	TRBJ1-1	TGTGCCAGCAGCCTCCTATTTAAGGACACTGAAGCTTTCTTT	CASSLLFKDTEAFF
-	-	TRBV5-6	TRBJ1-1	TGTGCCAGCAGCGACCGACCGCCCTGGGTCACTGAAGCTTTCTTT	CASSDRPPWVTEAFF
-	many	TRBV27	TRBJ2-3	TGTGCCAGCAGCCCCTGGGGGCGTCAGGGTACGCAGTATTTT	CASSPWGRQGTQYF
-	many	TRBV27	TRBJ1-1	TGTGCCAGCAGTTTAAGAGGTCGGGGGCGTGAAGCTTTCTTT	CASSLRGRGREAFF
-	-	TRBV10-3	TRBJ2-1	TGTGCCATCAGGACAGCCGATCGGGACAATGAGCAGTTCTTC	CAIRTADRDNEQFF
TRBD2	-	TRBV7-6	TRBJ2-3	TGTGCCAGCAGCTCGGGACTAGGGACAGATACGCAGTATTTT	CASSSGLGTDTQYF
TRBD2	many	TRBV11-2	TRBJ2-7	TGTGCCAGCAGCTTATTAGTCTGGAGCGGGAGTGCCAACTCCTACGAGCAGTACTTC	CASSLLVWSGSANSYEQYF
-	-	TRBV9	TRBJ2-1	TGTGCCAGCAGCGTAGTCGGTTCCCACTACAATGAGCAGTTCTTC	CASSVVGSHYNEQFF
-	-	TRBV7-6	TRBJ2-7	TGTGCCAGCAGCTTAGCGGGAGCCGACTACGAGCAGTACTTC	CASSLAGADYEQYF
-	many	TRBV7-2	TRBJ2-5	TGTGCCAGCAGCCCCGAGAGGGGAGGTGTGGAGACCCAGTACTTC	CASSPERGGVETQYF
TRBD2	-	TRBV11-2	TRBJ2-4	TGTGCCAGCAGCTTAGAATTAGCGGGGGCGTGGAACATTCAGTACTTC	CASSLELAGAWNIQYF
-	-	TRBV27	TRBJ2-3	TGTGCCAGCAGTTTACGTCCGGCACCCCGAACTAGCACAGATACGCAGTATTTT	CASSLRPAPRTSTDTQYF
TRBD1	few	TRBV7-8	TRBJ2-7	TGTGCCAGCAGCTTAGCACAGGGGACCGCCAGCCTTAGCTCCTACGAGCAGTACTTC	CASSLAQGTASLSSYEQYF
TRBD2	-	TRBV6-2/TRBV6-3	TRBJ2-3	TGTGCCAGCAACCCTAGCGGGGGGGCTGCAGATACGCAGTATTTT	CASNPSGGAADTQYF
-	few	TRBV27	TRBJ2-3	TGTGCCAGCAGTCCGTCCCCCACAGATACGCAGTATTTT	CASSPSPTDTQYF
-	-	TRBV5-4	TRBJ2-1	TGTGCCAGCAGCGGAGGGACTTCATCCATCTCCTACAATGAGCAGTTCTTC	CASSGGTSSISYNEQFF
-	-	TRBV14	TRBJ2-7	TGTGCCAGCAGCCTACCCAACGCAGGGAACCATATGGACGAGCAGTACTTC	CASSLPNAGNHMDEQYF
-	-	TRBV9	TRBJ1-5	TGTGCCAGCAGCGGCGGGGGGGGGGTTAGTCAGCCCCAGCATTTT	CASSGGGGVSQPQHF
-	few	TRBV12-2	TRBJ2-5	TGTGCAAGTCGCTTAGAAGTCGGGACTAGCGGAGGGTTTGAGGAGACCCAGTACTTC	CASRLEVGTSGGFEETQYF
TRBD2	-	TRBV2	TRBJ2-7	TGTGCCAGCAGTGATCTAGCGGGAGCATACGAGCAGTACTTC	CASSDLAGAYEQYF
TRBD2	-	TRBV7-9	TRBJ2-1	TGTGCCAGCAGCTTTCTCCCGAGCGGGGGGGCCGATGAGCAGTTCTTC	CASSFLPSGGADEQFF
-	-	TRBV15	TRBJ1-5	TGTGCCACCAGCAGGGGTAGGCGACAGCCCCAGCATTTT	CATSRGRRQPQHF
TRBD2	few	TRBV11-2	TRBJ2-7	TGTGCCAGCAGGATAATGGGACTAGCGAACGAGCAGTACTTC	CASRIMGLANEQYF
-	few	TRBV7-9	TRBJ2-1	TGTGCCAGCAGCTTAGAGGACCGGGACCAACAAGATGAGCAGTTCTTC	CASSLEDRDQQDEQFF
TRBD1	-	TRBV5-1	TRBJ1-4	TGCGCCAGCAGCTTGGGGGACAGGGGAAGACTAACTAATGAAAAACTGTTTTTT	CASSLGDRGRLTNEKLFF
-	many	TRBV27	TRBJ2-2	TGTGCCAGCAGTCTTGCGAACACCGGGGAGCTGTTTTTT	CASSLANTGELFF
-	few	TRBV4-2	TRBJ2-7	TGTGCCAGCAGCCAAGAATACGGCAGCTACGAGCAGTACTTC	CASSQEYGSYEQYF
-	many	TRBV7-2	TRBJ1-1	TGTGCCAGCAGCCTCACAGGTTCAGAAGCTTTCTTT	CASSLTGSEAFF
-	few	TRBV11-3	TRBJ2-1	TGTGCCAGCAGCTTTCTTAGGAACAATGAGCAGTTCTTC	CASSFLRNNEQFF
TRBD1	many	TRBV6-5	TRBJ1-6	TGTGCCAGCAGTTTGACAGGGGGCGCGGATTCACCCCTCCACTTT	CASSLTGGADSPLHF
-	few	TRBV12-3/TRBV12-4	TRBJ2-5	TGTGCCAGCAGTTTAAGAGGGGTAGGGGAGACCCAGTACTTC	CASSLRGVGETQYF
TRBD1	many	TRBV28	TRBJ2-4	TGTGCCAGCAGCTGGGAACCCTCGGGACAGGGGAAAAACATTCAGTACTTC	CASSWEPSGQGKNIQYF
-	-	TRBV19	TRBJ1-1	TGTGCCAGTACGACCAGGGACCTGAACACTGAATCTTTCTTT	CASTTRDLNTESFF
TRBD1	-	TRBV4-3	TRBJ2-7	TGCGCCAGCAGGCGGACCGGGACAGGGAGAAACGAGCAGTACTTC	CASRRTGTGRNEQYF
-	-	TRBV27	TRBJ1-6	TGTGCCAGCAGTTTAGACGGCAGGGGATCACCCCTCCACTTT	CASSLDGRGSPLHF
-	few	TRBV2	TRBJ2-7	TGTGCCAGCAGTGAAGGGACAGATTATGACGAGCAGTACTTC	CASSEGTDYDEQYF